This is a list of T cell receptor beta chains from one sample in a study of response to subunit inactivated influenza vaccine. TCRdb re-analysed the RT-PCR reads in MiXCR, keeping a single row per CDR3 protein. The sample lists hundreds of thousands of distinct CDR3 sequences; about a fifth were seen once. The source material was PBMCs from blood, sampled around 5 days after vaccination. The receptors shown here come from a man aged 50-59 years who received an inactivated influenza vaccine. Each CDR3 is given with its conserved first and last residue. Each record gives: clone size, CDR3 length, D gene, J gene, V gene, CDR3 protein, CDR3 DNA. The D gene is left open where the match is weak. Clone size is given for some rows only: seen once, a few or many times, or a class if the clone is expanded.

clone_size: few
cdr3_length: 15
d_call: NA
j_call: TRBJ2-5
v_call: TRBV7-2
cdr3_aa: CASSLDRLSGETQYF
cdr3_nt: TGTGCCAGCAGCTTAGATCGGTTGTCGGGGGAGACCCAGTACTTC

clone_size: few
cdr3_length: 15
d_call: NA
j_call: TRBJ2-7
v_call: TRBV4-2
cdr3_aa: CASSQDTSRGYEQYF
cdr3_nt: TGTGCCAGCAGCCAAGATACTTCCAGGGGCTACGAGCAGTACTTC

clone_size: few
cdr3_length: 16
d_call: NA
j_call: TRBJ2-3
v_call: TRBV7-6
cdr3_aa: CASSPNPPGLTDTQYF
cdr3_nt: TGTGCCAGCAGTCCAAACCCGCCAGGTTTGACAGATACGCAGTATTTT

clone_size: NA
cdr3_length: 17
d_call: TRBD2
j_call: TRBJ2-3
v_call: TRBV20-1
cdr3_aa: CSAGQFELAGGTDTQYF
cdr3_nt: TGCAGTGCTGGCCAGTTCGAGCTAGCGGGGGGCACAGATACGCAGTATTTT

clone_size: NA
cdr3_length: 20
d_call: TRBD1
j_call: TRBJ2-5
v_call: TRBV6-2/TRBV6-3
cdr3_aa: CASSYHPPKQGAPRGETQYF
cdr3_nt: TGTGCCAGCAGTTACCATCCCCCCAAACAGGGGGCGCCCCGGGGAGAGACCCAGTACTTC

clone_size: few
cdr3_length: 15
d_call: TRBD1
j_call: TRBJ2-5
v_call: TRBV5-1
cdr3_aa: CASEATGQPQETQYF
cdr3_nt: TGCGCCAGCGAGGCTACGGGACAGCCACAAGAGACCCAGTACTTC

clone_size: few
cdr3_length: 16
d_call: TRBD2
j_call: TRBJ2-5
v_call: TRBV5-5
cdr3_aa: CASSFLAGGNQETQYF
cdr3_nt: TGTGCCAGCAGCTTTCTAGCGGGGGGGAACCAAGAGACCCAGTACTTC

clone_size: many
cdr3_length: 13
d_call: TRBD1
j_call: TRBJ2-3
v_call: TRBV29-1
cdr3_aa: CSVRDRGGNTQYF
cdr3_nt: TGCAGCGTGAGGGACAGGGGAGGGAATACGCAGTATTTT

clone_size: NA
cdr3_length: 13
d_call: NA
j_call: TRBJ1-1
v_call: TRBV5-1
cdr3_aa: CASSSLGYTEAFF
cdr3_nt: TGCGCCAGCAGCAGCTTGGGCTACACTGAAGCTTTCTTT

clone_size: NA
cdr3_length: 14
d_call: TRBD2
j_call: TRBJ2-3
v_call: TRBV5-1
cdr3_aa: CAGKLAGIGDTQYF
cdr3_nt: TGCGCCGGCAAGCTAGCGGGAATTGGAGATACGCAGTATTTT

clone_size: NA
cdr3_length: 15
d_call: TRBD2
j_call: TRBJ2-7
v_call: TRBV20-1
cdr3_aa: CSAREPSGIGYEQYF
cdr3_nt: TGCAGTGCTAGAGAGCCTAGCGGGATTGGGTACGAGCAGTACTTC

clone_size: NA
cdr3_length: 13
d_call: NA
j_call: TRBJ2-1
v_call: TRBV7-2
cdr3_aa: CASSLGSVSEQFF
cdr3_nt: TGTGCCAGCAGCTTAGGCAGCGTAAGCGAGCAGTTCTTC

clone_size: NA
cdr3_length: 16
d_call: TRBD2
j_call: TRBJ2-3
v_call: TRBV4-3
cdr3_aa: CASSQDLAGGEDTQYF
cdr3_nt: TGCGCCAGCAGCCAAGATCTAGCGGGAGGTGAGGATACGCAGTATTTT

clone_size: NA
cdr3_length: 14
d_call: TRBD2
j_call: TRBJ2-7
v_call: TRBV29-1
cdr3_aa: CSVEERGGTYEQYF
cdr3_nt: TGCAGCGTTGAAGAGCGGGGGGGAACCTACGAGCAGTACTTC

clone_size: NA
cdr3_length: 16
d_call: NA
j_call: TRBJ2-1
v_call: TRBV5-1
cdr3_aa: CASSLVSSPGYNEQFF
cdr3_nt: TGCGCCAGCAGCTTGGTGTCATCTCCGGGCTACAATGAGCAGTTCTTC

clone_size: few
cdr3_length: 14
d_call: NA
j_call: TRBJ2-5
v_call: TRBV7-9
cdr3_aa: CASSFGGRRETQYF
cdr3_nt: TGTGCCAGCAGCTTCGGGGGGCGGCGGGAGACCCAGTACTTC

clone_size: NA
cdr3_length: 14
d_call: NA
j_call: TRBJ2-1
v_call: TRBV20-1
cdr3_aa: CIPDRAGRYNEQFF
cdr3_nt: TGCATTCCCGATCGGGCAGGGCGGTACAATGAGCAGTTCTTC

clone_size: NA
cdr3_length: 15
d_call: TRBD1
j_call: TRBJ2-7
v_call: TRBV6-1
cdr3_aa: CASSAGTAISYEQYF
cdr3_nt: TGTGCCAGCAGTGCGGGGACAGCTATTTCCTACGAGCAGTACTTC

clone_size: NA
cdr3_length: 13
d_call: NA
j_call: TRBJ2-1
v_call: TRBV24-1
cdr3_aa: CATSYETRGEQFF
cdr3_nt: TGTGCCACCAGTTATGAGACGCGGGGTGAGCAGTTCTTC

clone_size: many
cdr3_length: 16
d_call: TRBD2
j_call: TRBJ2-1
v_call: TRBV12-3/TRBV12-4
cdr3_aa: CASSLGPGLALPEQFF
cdr3_nt: TGTGCCAGCAGTTTAGGACCGGGACTAGCTCTCCCTGAGCAGTTCTTC

clone_size: NA
cdr3_length: 14
d_call: NA
j_call: TRBJ2-3
v_call: TRBV18
cdr3_aa: CASSPQVATDTQYF
cdr3_nt: TGTGCCAGCTCACCACAGGTGGCAACAGATACGCAGTATTTT

clone_size: many
cdr3_length: 13
d_call: NA
j_call: TRBJ2-5
v_call: TRBV29-1
cdr3_aa: CSVRPPAGETQYF
cdr3_nt: TGCAGCGTTCGACCCCCAGCGGGAGAGACCCAGTACTTC

clone_size: NA
cdr3_length: 15
d_call: TRBD2
j_call: TRBJ2-4
v_call: TRBV18
cdr3_aa: CASSPPGERGDIQYF
cdr3_nt: TGTGCCAGCTCACCACCGGGGGAGCGGGGTGACATTCAGTACTTC

clone_size: NA
cdr3_length: 14
d_call: TRBD2
j_call: TRBJ2-5
v_call: TRBV7-6
cdr3_aa: CASSSIVGGETQYF
cdr3_nt: TGTGCCAGCAGCTCCATAGTGGGGGGGGAGACCCAGTACTTC

clone_size: NA
cdr3_length: 14
d_call: NA
j_call: TRBJ1-1
v_call: TRBV28
cdr3_aa: CASSLYTENTEAFF
cdr3_nt: TGTGCCAGCAGTCTCTACACAGAGAACACTGAAGCTTTCTTT

clone_size: NA
cdr3_length: 12
d_call: NA
j_call: TRBJ2-7
v_call: TRBV7-2
cdr3_aa: CASPRCSVEQYF
cdr3_nt: TGTGCCAGCCCCCGGTGCAGCGTTGAGCAGTACTTC

clone_size: NA
cdr3_length: 14
d_call: NA
j_call: TRBJ2-7
v_call: TRBV7-9
cdr3_aa: CASSLQAGENEQYF
cdr3_nt: TGTGCCAGCAGCTTACAGGCAGGGGAAAACGAGCAGTACTTC

clone_size: NA
cdr3_length: 14
d_call: TRBD1
j_call: TRBJ2-3
v_call: TRBV24-1
cdr3_aa: CATSGTAGEDTQYF
cdr3_nt: TGTGCCACCTCCGGGACAGCCGGAGAAGATACGCAGTATTTT

clone_size: NA
cdr3_length: 16
d_call: TRBD1
j_call: TRBJ2-5
v_call: TRBV28
cdr3_aa: CASSFTGTGRQETQYF
cdr3_nt: TGTGCCAGCAGCTTTACGGGGACAGGGAGGCAAGAGACCCAGTACTTC

clone_size: NA
cdr3_length: 14
d_call: NA
j_call: TRBJ2-7
v_call: TRBV5-1
cdr3_aa: CASSLVGNSYEQYF
cdr3_nt: TGCGCCAGCAGCTTGGTCGGGAACTCCTACGAGCAGTACTTC

clone_size: NA
cdr3_length: 14
d_call: NA
j_call: TRBJ1-6
v_call: TRBV4-2
cdr3_aa: CASSQEIGISPLHF
cdr3_nt: TGTGCCAGCAGCCAAGAGATCGGGATTTCACCCCTCCACTTT

clone_size: few
cdr3_length: 16
d_call: NA
j_call: TRBJ2-6
v_call: TRBV6-1
cdr3_aa: CASSRQVGSGANVLTF
cdr3_nt: TGTGCCAGCAGCCGACAGGTTGGCTCTGGGGCCAACGTCCTGACTTTC

clone_size: NA
cdr3_length: 15
d_call: TRBD1
j_call: TRBJ2-5
v_call: TRBV12-3/TRBV12-4
cdr3_aa: CASSFAGTGGQTQYF
cdr3_nt: TGTGCCAGCAGTTTCGCTGGGACAGGGGGTCAGACCCAGTACTTC

clone_size: few
cdr3_length: 15
d_call: TRBD1
j_call: TRBJ1-2
v_call: TRBV15
cdr3_aa: CATSSRTGNNYGYTF
cdr3_nt: TGTGCCACCAGCAGCAGGACAGGGAATAACTATGGCTACACCTTC

clone_size: few
cdr3_length: 13
d_call: TRBD1
j_call: TRBJ1-2
v_call: TRBV2
cdr3_aa: CASSEPGGYGYTF
cdr3_nt: TGTGCCAGCAGTGAACCAGGGGGCTATGGCTACACCTTC

clone_size: few
cdr3_length: 15
d_call: NA
j_call: TRBJ2-3
v_call: TRBV4-3
cdr3_aa: CASSQDFGVSDTQYF
cdr3_nt: TGCGCCAGCAGCCAAGATTTTGGGGTTTCAGATACGCAGTATTTT

clone_size: few
cdr3_length: 12
d_call: NA
j_call: TRBJ2-7
v_call: TRBV3-1
cdr3_aa: CASSLRLDEQYF
cdr3_nt: TGTGCCAGCAGCTTAAGACTAGACGAGCAGTACTTC

clone_size: few
cdr3_length: 18
d_call: TRBD2
j_call: TRBJ2-2
v_call: TRBV15
cdr3_aa: CATSRDGWARGTTGELFF
cdr3_nt: TGTGCCACCAGCAGAGATGGCTGGGCGCGGGGGACCACCGGGGAGCTGTTTTTT

clone_size: few
cdr3_length: 12
d_call: TRBD2
j_call: TRBJ2-1
v_call: TRBV7-2
cdr3_aa: CASSLEAGEQFF
cdr3_nt: TGTGCCAGCAGCTTAGAAGCGGGGGAGCAGTTCTTC

clone_size: few
cdr3_length: 15
d_call: NA
j_call: TRBJ1-6
v_call: TRBV4-1
cdr3_aa: CASSQQTGSLSPLHF
cdr3_nt: TGCGCCAGCAGCCAGCAAACAGGGAGCCTTTCACCCCTCCACTTT

clone_size: few
cdr3_length: 16
d_call: TRBD2
j_call: TRBJ2-3
v_call: TRBV5-1
cdr3_aa: CASSPKRDSHTDTQYF
cdr3_nt: TGCGCCAGCAGCCCGAAGCGGGATTCACACACAGATACGCAGTATTTT

clone_size: few
cdr3_length: 15
d_call: NA
j_call: TRBJ1-1
v_call: TRBV6-5
cdr3_aa: CASSYLPRGNTEAFF
cdr3_nt: TGTGCCAGCAGTTACCTCCCCAGGGGCAACACTGAAGCTTTCTTT

clone_size: few
cdr3_length: 14
d_call: TRBD1
j_call: TRBJ1-3
v_call: TRBV7-2
cdr3_aa: CASSQDRVGNTIYF
cdr3_nt: TGTGCCAGCAGCCAAGACAGGGTTGGAAACACCATATATTTT

clone_size: few
cdr3_length: 16
d_call: NA
j_call: TRBJ2-1
v_call: TRBV12-3/TRBV12-4
cdr3_aa: CASSSTAGRIYNEQFF
cdr3_nt: TGTGCCAGCAGTTCGACTGCGGGACGGATCTACAATGAGCAGTTCTTC

clone_size: NA
cdr3_length: 12
d_call: NA
j_call: TRBJ2-7
v_call: TRBV29-1
cdr3_aa: CSVDRGYGEQYF
cdr3_nt: TGCAGCGTTGATAGAGGGTACGGCGAGCAGTACTTC

clone_size: many
cdr3_length: 12
d_call: NA
j_call: TRBJ2-3
v_call: TRBV12-3/TRBV12-4
cdr3_aa: CASSAGSRAQYF
cdr3_nt: TGTGCCAGCAGTGCAGGGAGCAGGGCGCAGTATTTT

clone_size: few
cdr3_length: 17
d_call: NA
j_call: TRBJ2-1
v_call: TRBV5-1
cdr3_aa: CAEPACVGGQLINEQFF
cdr3_nt: TGCGCAGAACCAGCTTGTGTCGGGGGGCAGTTGATCAATGAGCAGTTCTTC

clone_size: once
cdr3_length: 15
d_call: NA
j_call: TRBJ2-7
v_call: TRBV20-1
cdr3_aa: CSASRSRDVSYEQYF
cdr3_nt: TGCAGTGCTAGCCGGTCCCGGGACGTCTCCTACGAGCAGTACTTC

clone_size: NA
cdr3_length: 17
d_call: NA
j_call: TRBJ2-2
v_call: TRBV6-2/TRBV6-3
cdr3_aa: CASSSQPTDFNTGELFF
cdr3_nt: TGTGCCAGCAGTTCCCAACCCACGGACTTTAACACCGGGGAGCTGTTTTTT